Listed below are T cell receptor beta chains from one sample, sequenced in a study of beta chain features in type 1 diabetes. Measured with immunoSEQ multiplex PCR; TCRdb has only the in-frame clones, and not every one. The sample carries about 220,000 clones, approximately 11% recorded once. Sequences were obtained from central memory CD4+ T cells from blood. Source of these receptors: a man aged 18 to 35 in good health. Both conserved end residues are part of each CDR3. A D gene is named only where the DNA matches it firmly. A row's size may be missing; if present it is once, few, many or a size class.

clone_size	v_call	j_call	d_call	cdr3_aa	cdr3_nt
few	TRBV7-3	TRBJ2-1	.	CASSLVSRNEQFF	TGTGCCAGCAGCTTAGTTAGCCGAAATGAGCAGTTCTTC
few	TRBV23-1	TRBJ2-3	TRBD2	CASSQFSGLAVTDTQYF	TGCGCCAGCAGTCAATTCTCTGGACTAGCGGTCACAGATACGCAGTATTTT
few	TRBV30	TRBJ2-3	TRBD1	CAWSSGTGRPLF	TGTGCCTGGAGTTCAGGGACAGGGCGGCCGCTTTTT
.	TRBV11-2	TRBJ2-3	TRBD2	CASRAGLALTDTQYF	TGTGCCAGCAGGGCGGGACTAGCGCTTACAGATACGCAGTATTTT
many	TRBV30	TRBJ2-1	TRBD2	CAWSRGLAGAPNEQFF	TGTGCCTGGAGCCGGGGACTAGCGGGCGCTCCTAATGAGCAGTTCTTC
few	TRBV5-1	TRBJ2-6	.	CASSRTAGANVLTF	TGCGCCAGCAGCCGGACAGCTGGGGCCAACGTCCTGACTTTC
few	TRBV11-3	TRBJ2-3	.	CASSWEGNSDTQYF	TGTGCCAGCAGCTGGGAAGGGAATTCAGATACGCAGTATTTT
few	TRBV15	TRBJ2-3	TRBD2	CATSRGTSSDTQYF	TGTGCCACCAGCAGAGGGACTAGTTCAGATACGCAGTATTTT
.	TRBV4-3	TRBJ1-1	TRBD1	CASSLDRVGNTEAFF	TGCGCCAGCAGCTTGGACAGGGTGGGGAACACTGAAGCTTTCTTT
few	TRBV28	TRBJ1-1	.	CASIKRENTEAFF	TGTGCCAGCATCAAGCGGGAGAACACTGAAGCTTTCTTT
few	TRBV29-1	TRBJ2-7	.	CSVEDLAGNEQYF	TGCAGCGTTGAAGATCTTGCAGGTAACGAGCAGTACTTC
.	TRBV30	TRBJ1-1	.	CAWTAQMNTEAFF	TGTGCCTGGACCGCGCAGATGAACACTGAAGCTTTCTTT
few	TRBV11-3	TRBJ2-2	.	CASSYSPGTGELFF	TGTGCCAGCAGCTATTCACCGGGGACCGGGGAGCTGTTTTTT
many	TRBV6-6	TRBJ1-1	TRBD1	CASSPRDRVTEAFF	TGTGCCAGCAGCCCCCGGGACAGGGTGACTGAAGCTTTCTTT
many	TRBV29-1	TRBJ2-1	.	CSVGVYNEQFF	TGCAGCGTTGGAGTATACAATGAGCAGTTCTTC
.	TRBV27	TRBJ2-6	.	CASSRNSQSGANVLTF	TGTGCCAGCAGTCGAAACAGTCAGTCTGGGGCCAACGTCCTGACTTTC